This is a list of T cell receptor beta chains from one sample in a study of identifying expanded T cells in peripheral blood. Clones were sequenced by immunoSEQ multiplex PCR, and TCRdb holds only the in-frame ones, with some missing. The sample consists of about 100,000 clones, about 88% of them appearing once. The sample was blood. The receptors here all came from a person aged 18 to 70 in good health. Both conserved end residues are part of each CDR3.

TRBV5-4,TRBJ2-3,CASSTRTVITDTQYF
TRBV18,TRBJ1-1,CASSPRQTVENTEAFF
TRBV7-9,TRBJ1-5,CASSRSANQPQHF
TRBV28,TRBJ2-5,CASSLYTSETQYF
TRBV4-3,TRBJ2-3,CASSQGGAAGKDTQYF
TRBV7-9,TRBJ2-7,CASSPPGHIYEQYF
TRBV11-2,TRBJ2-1,CASSTGTGGNEQFF
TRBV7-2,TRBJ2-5,CASSLSGTQGETQYF
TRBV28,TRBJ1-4,CASSPEGTLGDNEKLFF
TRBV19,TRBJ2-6,CASSIGVSGANVLTF
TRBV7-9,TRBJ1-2,CASTHGTHPNYGYTF
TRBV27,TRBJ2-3,CASSFTTGASTDTQYF
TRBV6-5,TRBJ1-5,CASSVTVNQPQHF
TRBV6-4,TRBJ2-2,CASSAGQEGAGELFF
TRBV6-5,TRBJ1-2,CASSERYGYTF
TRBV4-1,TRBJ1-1,CASSQAAGTEAFF
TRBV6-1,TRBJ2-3,CASSDEKGSTDTQYF
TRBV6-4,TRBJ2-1,CASSGLAGGREQFF
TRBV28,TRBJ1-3,CAGQGGDSGNTIYF
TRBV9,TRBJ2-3,CASSATLAGVADTQYF
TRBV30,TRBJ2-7,CAWSEGQFSYEQYF
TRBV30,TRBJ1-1,CAWDSRQGGYMNTEAFF
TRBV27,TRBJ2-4,CASSLIRGDIQYF
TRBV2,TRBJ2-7,CASTIVPYEQYF
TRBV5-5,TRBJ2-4,CASSLAPRTGGVGIQYF
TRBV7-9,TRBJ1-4,CASSLVDGGLKGKLFF
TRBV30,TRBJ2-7,CAWSVGGDTYEQYF
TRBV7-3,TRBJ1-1,CASSLGGWNTEAFF
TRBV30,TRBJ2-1,CAWSGLAGGYEQFF
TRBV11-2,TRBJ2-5,CASRTGGGETQYF
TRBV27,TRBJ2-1,CASSLSTGGSYNEQFF
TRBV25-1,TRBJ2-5,CASSESGGLPRQETQYF
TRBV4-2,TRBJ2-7,CASSPTHRKTRVNPHEQYF
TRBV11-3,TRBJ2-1,CASSLGGNSYNEQFF
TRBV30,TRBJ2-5,CAWSVSGGGTQYF
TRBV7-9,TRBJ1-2,CASSVGQGFYGYTF
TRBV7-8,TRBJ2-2,CASSSLLGGQSTGELFF
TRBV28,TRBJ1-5,CASRPPPLQPQHF
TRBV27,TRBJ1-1,CASSLLGQGTTEAFF
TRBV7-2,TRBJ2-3,CASSLVGTDTQYF
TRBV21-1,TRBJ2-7,CASSKESTGQGNYEQYF